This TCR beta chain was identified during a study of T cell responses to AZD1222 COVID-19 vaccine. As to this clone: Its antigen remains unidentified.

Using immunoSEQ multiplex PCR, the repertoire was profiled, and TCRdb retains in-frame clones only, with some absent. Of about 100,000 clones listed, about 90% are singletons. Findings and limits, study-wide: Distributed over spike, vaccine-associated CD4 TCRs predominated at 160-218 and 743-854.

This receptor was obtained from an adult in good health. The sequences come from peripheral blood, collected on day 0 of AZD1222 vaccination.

The CDR3 protein is CASTSFTGIDGYTF. The CDR3 nucleotides are TGTGCCTCGACCAGCTTTACAGGGATCGATGGCTACACCTTC. This chain connects TRBV30 to TRBJ1-2, with a possible D match to TRBD1 (6 bases). Germline CDR1 is GTSNPN and CDR2 is SVGIG (reference sequence). This CDR3 contains 14 residues. Trimming took 7 bases from V and 6 from J, leaving 21 bases between them.